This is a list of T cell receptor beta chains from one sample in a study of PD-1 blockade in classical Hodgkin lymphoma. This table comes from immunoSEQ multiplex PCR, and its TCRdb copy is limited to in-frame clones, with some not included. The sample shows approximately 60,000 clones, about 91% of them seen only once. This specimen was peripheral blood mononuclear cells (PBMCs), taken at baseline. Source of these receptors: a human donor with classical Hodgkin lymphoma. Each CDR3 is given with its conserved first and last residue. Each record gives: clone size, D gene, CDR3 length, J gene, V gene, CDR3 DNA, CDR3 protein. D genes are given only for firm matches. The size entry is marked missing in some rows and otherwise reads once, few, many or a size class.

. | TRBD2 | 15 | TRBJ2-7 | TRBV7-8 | TGTGCCAGCAGCTTGGAGGGGAGGGCAACCTACGAGCAGTACTTC | CASSLEGRATYEQYF
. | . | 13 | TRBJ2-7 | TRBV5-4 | TGTGCTGGGTCCTGGGTAGGCTCCTACGAGCAGTACTTC | CAGSWVGSYEQYF
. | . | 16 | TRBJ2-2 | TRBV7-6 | TGTGCCAGCAGCCGCGGACGGCAAAAGAACACCGGGGAGCTGTTTTTT | CASSRGRQKNTGELFF
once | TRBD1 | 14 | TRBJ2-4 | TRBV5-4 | TGTGCCAGCAGTTCCGGGACAGGGGAAAACATTCAGTACTTC | CASSSGTGENIQYF
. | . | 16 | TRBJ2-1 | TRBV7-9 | TGTGCCAGCAGCCCCTCTCTTGGGGGGGCCGACAATGAGCAGTTCTTC | CASSPSLGGADNEQFF
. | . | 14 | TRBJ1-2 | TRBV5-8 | TGTGCCAGCAGCTTAAGGGTAGTCTTGGGAGGCTACACCTTC | CASSLRVVLGGYTF
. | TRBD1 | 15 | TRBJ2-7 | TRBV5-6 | TGTGCCAGCAGCTTGGACAGGGGGCTCGCCTACGAGCAGTACTTC | CASSLDRGLAYEQYF
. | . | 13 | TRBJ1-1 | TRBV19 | TGTGCCAGTAGGACCTTGGGGGTCACTGAAGCTTTCTTT | CASRTLGVTEAFF
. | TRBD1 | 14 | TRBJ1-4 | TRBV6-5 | TGTGCCAGCAGTCGACAGGGGGGGAGTGAAAAACTGTTTTTT | CASSRQGGSEKLFF
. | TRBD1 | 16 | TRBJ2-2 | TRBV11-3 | TGTGCCAGCAGCCTCTACAAGACAGGGGGCACCGGGGAGCTGTTTTTT | CASSLYKTGGTGELFF
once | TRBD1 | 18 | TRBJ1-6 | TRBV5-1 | TGCGCCAGCAGCTTGGCCGGGACAGGGGGCTCCTATAATTCACCCCTCCACTTT | CASSLAGTGGSYNSPLHF
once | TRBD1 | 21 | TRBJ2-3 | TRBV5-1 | TGCGCCAGCAGCTTGATAATGTGGGACAGGACCCCTCCGGTTATCACAGATACGCAGTATTTT | CASSLIMWDRTPPVITDTQYF
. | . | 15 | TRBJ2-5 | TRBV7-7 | TGTGCCAGCAGCTTAGTCGGACTCCCTTCAGAGCCCCAGTACTTC | CASSLVGLPSEPQYF
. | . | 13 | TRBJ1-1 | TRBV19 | TGTGCCAGTAGTATATGGGGGAACACTGAAGCTTTCTTT | CASSIWGNTEAFF
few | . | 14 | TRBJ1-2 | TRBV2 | TGTGCCAGCAGTTTGGACACAGAAGCCTATGGCTACACCTTC | CASSLDTEAYGYTF
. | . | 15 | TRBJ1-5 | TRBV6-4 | TGTGCCAGCAGGGAGCCGGGGGGTCCAAATCAGCCCCAGCATTTT | CASREPGGPNQPQHF
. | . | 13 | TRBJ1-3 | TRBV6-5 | TGTGCCAGCTCTGCCGGGGGCGGAAACACCATATATTTT | CASSAGGGNTIYF
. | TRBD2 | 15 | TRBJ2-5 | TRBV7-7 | TGTGCCAGCAGCCTTAGCGGTGGGGGGGTAGAGACCCAGTACTTC | CASSLSGGGVETQYF
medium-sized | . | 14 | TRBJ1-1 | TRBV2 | TGTGCCAGACTTCACAGGGATTGGAACACTGAAGCTTTCTTT | CARLHRDWNTEAFF
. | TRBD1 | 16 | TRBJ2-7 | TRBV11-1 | TGTGCCAGCAGTTTCTCGCCCGGGACAGGGGTCTACGAGCAGTACTTC | CASSFSPGTGVYEQYF
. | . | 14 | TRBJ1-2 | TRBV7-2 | TGTGCCAGCAGCTTAAGCTCGGCGGCCTATGGCTACACCTTC | CASSLSSAAYGYTF
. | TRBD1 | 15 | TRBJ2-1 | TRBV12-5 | TGTGCTAGTGGCCCCGGACAGGTACTTAACAATGAGCAGTTCTTC | CASGPGQVLNNEQFF
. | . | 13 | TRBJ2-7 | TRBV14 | TGTGCCAGCAGCCAAGTGAGCTCCTACGAGCAGTACTTC | CASSQVSSYEQYF
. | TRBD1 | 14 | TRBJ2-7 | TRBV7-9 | TGTGCCAGCAGCTGGAACAGGGGTTCGGGCGAGCAGTACTTC | CASSWNRGSGEQYF
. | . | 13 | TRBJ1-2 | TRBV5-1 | TGCGCCAGCAGCCTGACTTGGTTTGGTGGCTACACCTTC | CASSLTWFGGYTF
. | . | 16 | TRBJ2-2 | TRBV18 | TGTGCCAGCTCACCACAAACGGCAGTGAACACCGGGGAGCTGTTTTTT | CASSPQTAVNTGELFF
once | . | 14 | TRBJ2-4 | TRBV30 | TGTGCCTGGAGTGTAGCATTAGCCAAAAACATTCAGTACTTC | CAWSVALAKNIQYF
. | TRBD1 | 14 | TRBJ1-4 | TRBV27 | TGTGCCAGCAGTTTTAACAGGGGTAGTGAAAAACTGTTTTTT | CASSFNRGSEKLFF
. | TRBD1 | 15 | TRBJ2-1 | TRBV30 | TGTGCCTGGAGTTCCCCTTGGGACAGCTACAATGAGCAGTTCTTC | CAWSSPWDSYNEQFF
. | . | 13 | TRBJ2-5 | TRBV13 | TGTGCCAGCAGCCCGGCCGTCCAAGAGACCCAGTACTTC | CASSPAVQETQYF
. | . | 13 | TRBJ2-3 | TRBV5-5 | TGTGCCAGCAGCTCGCCCCTCAAGGATACGCAGTATTTT | CASSSPLKDTQYF
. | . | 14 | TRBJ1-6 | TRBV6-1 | TGTGCCAGCAGTGAATTCGGGGGGAATTCACCCCTCCACTTT | CASSEFGGNSPLHF
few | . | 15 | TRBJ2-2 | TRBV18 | TGTGCCAGCTCACCAAACAGATTCGACACCGGGGAGCTGTTTTTT | CASSPNRFDTGELFF
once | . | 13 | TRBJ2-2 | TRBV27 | TGTGCCAGCAGTTCACCACTGGGGGGGGAGCTGTTTTTT | CASSSPLGGELFF
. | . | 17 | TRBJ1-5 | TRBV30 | TGTGCCTGGAGTGAGTTCTGGGACCGACGAGAAGGTCAGCCCCAGCATTTT | CAWSEFWDRREGQPQHF
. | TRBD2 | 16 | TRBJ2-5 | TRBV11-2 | TGTGCCAGCAGCTCGCTACTAGCGGGGGGGCGGGAGACCCAGTACTTC | CASSSLLAGGRETQYF
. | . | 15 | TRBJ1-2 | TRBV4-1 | TGCGCCAGCAGCCAAGATCTGGTAGCTAACTATGGCTACACCTTC | CASSQDLVANYGYTF
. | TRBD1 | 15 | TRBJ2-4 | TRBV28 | TGTGCCAGCAGTATGAACAGGGGACCCAAAAACATTCAGTACTTC | CASSMNRGPKNIQYF
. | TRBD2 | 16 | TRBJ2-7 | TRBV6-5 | TGTGCCAGCAGTTCCGGACTAGCGGGGAGCTCCTACGAGCAGTACTTC | CASSSGLAGSSYEQYF
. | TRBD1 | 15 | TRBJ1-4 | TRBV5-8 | TGTGCCAGCAGCTGGACCGGGACAGCGGGTGAAAAACTGTTTTTT | CASSWTGTAGEKLFF
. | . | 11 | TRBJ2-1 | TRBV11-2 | TGTGCCAGCAGCGCGTACAATGAGCAGTTCTTC | CASSAYNEQFF
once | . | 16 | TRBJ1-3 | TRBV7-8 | TGTGCCAGCAGCTTCTCGACAGGAACCTCTGGAAACACCATATATTTT | CASSFSTGTSGNTIYF
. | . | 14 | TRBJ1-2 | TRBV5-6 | TGTGCCAGCAGCTTGGGACAGAACCTCTATGGCTACACCTTC | CASSLGQNLYGYTF
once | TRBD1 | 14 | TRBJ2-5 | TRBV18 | TGTGCCAGCTCACCGACAGGGGGCGAAGAGACCCAGTACTTC | CASSPTGGEETQYF
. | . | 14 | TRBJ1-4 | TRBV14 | TGTGCCAGCAGCCAAGAGTTAGGGGGTGAAAAACTGTTTTTT | CASSQELGGEKLFF
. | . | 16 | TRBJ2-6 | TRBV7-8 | TGTGCCAGCAGCCCTTCGGGGATCGACGGGGCCAACGTCCTGACTTTC | CASSPSGIDGANVLTF
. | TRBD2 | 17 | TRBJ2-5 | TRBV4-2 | TGTGCCAGCAGCCATTTCTTAGCGGGGGGGCCTGTAGAGACCCAGTACTTC | CASSHFLAGGPVETQYF
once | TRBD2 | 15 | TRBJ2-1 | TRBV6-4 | TGTGCCAGCAGTGACTCCGGCGGGGGCTACAATGAGCAGTTCTTC | CASSDSGGGYNEQFF
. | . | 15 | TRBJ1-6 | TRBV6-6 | TGTGCCAGCAGTTACTCGGGCAGGGGTGATTCACCCCTCCACTTT | CASSYSGRGDSPLHF
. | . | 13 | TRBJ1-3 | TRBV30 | TGTGGAGCTACTATGAGCTCTGGAAACACCATATATTTT | CGATMSSGNTIYF
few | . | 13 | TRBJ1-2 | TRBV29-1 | TGCAGCGTGTTAAGGGAAGATAACTATGGCTACACCTTC | CSVLREDNYGYTF
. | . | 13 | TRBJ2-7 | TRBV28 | TGTGCCAGCAGTCCTGGCCGAGGGAACGAGCAGTACTTC | CASSPGRGNEQYF
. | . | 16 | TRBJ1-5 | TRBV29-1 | TGCAGCGTTGCCGGACTGAGGGAGAAGAGCAATCAGCCCCAGCATTTT | CSVAGLREKSNQPQHF
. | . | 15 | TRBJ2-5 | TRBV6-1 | TGTGCCAGCAGTCCGGCGAGGGGTCTGGGAGAGACCCAGTACTTC | CASSPARGLGETQYF